This T cell receptor beta chain was retrieved from a study of control samples from healthy donors and cancer patients. Clones were read by immunoSEQ multiplex PCR, and TCRdb kept only the in-frame ones, dropping some. Of about 94,000 clones in the sample, approximately 90% were seen once. This CDR3 contains 15 residues. The germline CDR1 and CDR2 sequences are SGHRS and YFSETQ. The V segment lost 4 bases and the J segment 7 bases; nucleotides outside the gene matches: 11. This TCR derives from a woman aged 18-29 years in good health. The chain couples TRBV5-1 to TRBJ2-1, with 7 bases aligning to TRBD2. Sequencing used blood. CDR3 in DNA: TGCGCCAGCAGCCGCGGGGGAGAGAACAGGAATGAGCAGTTCTTC. It encodes CASSRGGENRNEQFF.